The 9 T cell receptor beta chains listed next were all sequenced from one sample in a study of shared clonotypes between healthy human individuals (dated by TCRdb to the early 2020s). Library construction relied on the immunoSEQ multiplex PCR assay. TCRdb holds this immuneACCESS table with in-frame rearrangements only. Some clones are missing; in checked studies, unresolved V genes explain under half, and the rest has no known cause. Counted in this sample were about 500,000 clones; approximately 77% of them appeared once. The ten top clones hold around 12% of the sample. Source material: PBMCs. These receptors were taken from a middle-aged woman in good health. Some clones in this sample may be carry-over from other donors' samples.

This chain links TRBV18 with TRBJ2-7; 11 positions agree with TRBD1. CDR1 is KGHSH, CDR2 LQKENI, per germline. Trimming took 4 bases from V and 4 from J; bases not matched to a gene: 3. The CDR3 runs to 14 residues. CDR3 loop: CASSLGDRGYEQYF. The DNA of the CDR3 is TGTGCCAGCTCACTAGGGGACAGGGGGTACGAGCAGTACTTC.

The V call is TRBV28, the J call TRBJ1-2, with 11 nucleotides matching TRBD1. CDR1 and CDR2 from the germline V gene are MDHEN and SYDVKM. Trimming removed 2 bases from V and 7 bases from J; junction bases left unmatched: 6. CDR3 length: 15 residues. CDR3 sequence (DNA): TGTGCCAGCAGTTTAGGCGGACAGGGGGCGCTTGGCTACACCTTC. This sequence encodes CASSLGGQGALGYTF.

The chain recombines TRBV7-9 with TRBJ1-2, with TRBD1 matching 9 bases. The germline CDR1 and CDR2 sequences are SEHNR and FQNEAQ (reference sequence). The CDR3 runs 13 residues. V trimming: 5 bases; J trimming: 14 bases; junction bases outside the gene matches: 12. The CDR3 sequence: CASSLSVGTGWTF. CDR3 in DNA: TGTGCCAGCAGCCTATCGGTTGGGACAGGGTGGACCTTC.

The sample holds one count of this clone. This likely stems from a read error, as it lies one base from a far larger clone. The sample contains more than one DNA sequence encoding this CDR3. The rearrangement uses TRBV28 and TRBJ1-1; perhaps TRBD1 as D (5 bases). Germline V gene lookup returns CDR1 MDHEN and CDR2 SYDVKM. Between the trimmed V and J ends, which lost 3 bases and 5 bases, there was a span of 19 bases. The CDR3 spans 16 residues. This CDR3 is CASSLTIGQEGTEAFF. In DNA, the CDR3 is TGTGCCAGCAGTTTGACGATCGGGCAGGAGGGGACTGAAGCTTTCTTT.

V is TRBV4-2 and J is TRBJ2-5, with D unclear. The CDR3 consists of 17 residues. Germline V gene sequence: CDR1 LGHNA, CDR2 YNFKEQ. Trimming pared 0 bases from V and 4 bases from J, leaving 18 bases between. CDR3 DNA sequence: TGTGCCAGCAGCCAAGATCCCACCGGGCGTTGGACAGAGACCCAGTACTTC. Protein: CASSQDPTGRWTETQYF.

The chain couples TRBV2 to TRBJ2-2, with 9 positions matching TRBD2. The germline V gene has CDR1 SNHLY and CDR2 FYNNEI. J was trimmed by 6 bases and V by 5 bases; bases with no gene match: 10. This CDR3 is 16 amino acids long. Here the CDR3 reads CASSLSSGSYAGELFF. CDR3 coding DNA: TGTGCCAGCAGTCTAAGTAGCGGGAGTTACGCCGGGGAGCTGTTTTTT.

A remark on this clone: Other DNA sequences within the sample encode an identical CDR3. V usage is TRBV9 and J usage is TRBJ2-7; 7 bases line up with TRBD1. Germline loops: CDR1 SGDLS, CDR2 YYNGEE. V shed 4 bases and J 2 bases; nucleotides not matched to a gene: 9. The CDR3 runs to 15 residues. DNA for the CDR3: TGTGCCAGCAGCCCGGTGAGGGACAGTCCCTACGAGCAGTACTTC. Protein product: CASSPVRDSPYEQYF.

The V and J genes are TRBV11-3 and TRBJ2-5; a weak D match, TRBD1 (6 bases). The assigned J gene may be wrong: the sequence end matches TRBJ2-7 better. The CDR3 contains 13 residues. Germline loops: CDR1 SGHNT, CDR2 YENEEA. CDR3 sequence reads: CASSPSGVTEQYF. In nucleotides, the CDR3 is TGTGCCAGCAGCCCGTCAGGGGTTACCGAGCAGTACTTC.

V and J are TRBV2 and TRBJ2-5; D is possibly TRBD2 (5 bases). V lost 4 bases to trimming and J lost 7 bases, with 13 bases between them. The germline CDR1 and CDR2 sequences are SNHLY and FYNNEI. This CDR3 is built from 13 residues. The CDR3 sequence is CASSAARDGTQYF. The CDR3 region has the DNA TGTGCCAGCAGTGCCGCCCGGGATGGGACCCAGTACTTC.